The T cell receptor beta chain under discussion was sequenced for a study of shared clonotypes between healthy human individuals. Findings and limits, study-wide: Unshared clonotypes carried lower generation probabilities than those common to all four donors. Across subsets, estimated richness was generally greater for naive than for memory populations.

Replicate PCRs from sorted subsets contained roughly 200 ng DNA, which is approximately 30,000 T cell genomes. Assay used: immunoSEQ multiplex PCR; TCRdb lists only in-frame clones, some missing. The sample has roughly 110,000 clones, around 65% seen once. This clone was seen a handful of times. What it binds is not known. The authors combined CD45RO+ cells with CCR7-negative CD45RA+ TemRA cells as CD8 memory. This CDR3 comprises 13 residues. CDR1 is SGDLS, CDR2 YYNGEE, per germline. Trimming cost V 4 bases and J 5 bases, with 13 bases left between them. This TCR came from a young woman in good health. The sequenced material came from memory CD8+ T cells sorted from blood. The subset denotes: CD45RO+ cells pooled with CCR7-negative TemRA cells. This chain joins TRBV9 and TRBJ2-7, with TRBD1 as a possible D gene (6 bases). CDR3 loop: CASSPQGIHEQYF. CDR3 nucleotides: TGTGCCAGCAGCCCACAGGGAATCCACGAGCAGTACTTC.